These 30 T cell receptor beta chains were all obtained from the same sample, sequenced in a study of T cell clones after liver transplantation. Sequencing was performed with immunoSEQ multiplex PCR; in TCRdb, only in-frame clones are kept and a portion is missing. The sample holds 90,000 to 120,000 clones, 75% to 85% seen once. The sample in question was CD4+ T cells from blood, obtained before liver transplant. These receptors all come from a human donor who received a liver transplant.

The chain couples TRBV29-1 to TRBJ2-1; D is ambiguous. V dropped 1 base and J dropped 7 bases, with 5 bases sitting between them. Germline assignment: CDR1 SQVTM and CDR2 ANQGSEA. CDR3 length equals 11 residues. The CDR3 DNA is TGCAGCGTTGAAGTGGCTAATGAGCAGTTCTTC. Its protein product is CSVEVANEQFF.

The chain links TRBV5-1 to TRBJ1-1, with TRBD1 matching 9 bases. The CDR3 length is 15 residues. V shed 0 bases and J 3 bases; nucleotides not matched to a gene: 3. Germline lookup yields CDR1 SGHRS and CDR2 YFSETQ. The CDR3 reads CASSLVRQGDTEAFF. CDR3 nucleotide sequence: TGCGCCAGCAGCTTGGTTCGACAGGGGGACACTGAAGCTTTCTTT.

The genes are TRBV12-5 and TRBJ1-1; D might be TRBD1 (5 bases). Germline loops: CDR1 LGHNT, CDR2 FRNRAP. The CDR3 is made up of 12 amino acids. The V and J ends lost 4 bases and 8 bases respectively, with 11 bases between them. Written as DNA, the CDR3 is TGTGCTAGTGGTTCGGGGGGTAGAGAAGCTTTCTTT. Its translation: CASGSGGREAFF.

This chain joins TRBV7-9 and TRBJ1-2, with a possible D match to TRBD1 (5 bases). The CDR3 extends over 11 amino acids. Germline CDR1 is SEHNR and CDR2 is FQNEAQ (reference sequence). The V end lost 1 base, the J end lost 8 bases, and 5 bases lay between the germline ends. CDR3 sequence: CASSLGDGYTF. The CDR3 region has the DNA TGTGCCAGCAGCTTAGGGGACGGCTACACCTTC.

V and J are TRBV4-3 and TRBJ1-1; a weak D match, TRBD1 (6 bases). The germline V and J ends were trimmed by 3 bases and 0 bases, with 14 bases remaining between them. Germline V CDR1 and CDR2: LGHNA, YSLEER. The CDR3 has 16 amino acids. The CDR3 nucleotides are TGCGCCAGCAGCCACCAGCCCGACAGGATGAACACTGAAGCTTTCTTT. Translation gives CASSHQPDRMNTEAFF.

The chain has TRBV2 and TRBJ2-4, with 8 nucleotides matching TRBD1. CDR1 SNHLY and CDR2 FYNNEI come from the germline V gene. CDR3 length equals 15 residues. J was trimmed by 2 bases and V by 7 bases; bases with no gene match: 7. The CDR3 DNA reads TGTGCCAGCACCCGGACAGGGACAACCAAAAACATTCAGTACTTC. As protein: CASTRTGTTKNIQYF. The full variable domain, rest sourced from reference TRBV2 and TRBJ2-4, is EPEVTQTPSHQVTQMGQEVILRCVPISNHLYFYWYRQILGQKVEFLVSFYNNEISEKSEIFDDQFSVERPDGSNFTLKIRSTKLEDSAMYFCASTRTGTTKNIQYFGAGTRLSVL.

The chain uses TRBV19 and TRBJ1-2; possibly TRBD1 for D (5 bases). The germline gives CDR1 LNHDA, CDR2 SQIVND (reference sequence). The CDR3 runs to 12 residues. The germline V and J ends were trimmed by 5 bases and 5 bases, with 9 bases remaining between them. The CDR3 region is CASSGDSYGYTF. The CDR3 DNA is TGTGCCAGTAGTGGTGACAGTTATGGCTACACCTTC.

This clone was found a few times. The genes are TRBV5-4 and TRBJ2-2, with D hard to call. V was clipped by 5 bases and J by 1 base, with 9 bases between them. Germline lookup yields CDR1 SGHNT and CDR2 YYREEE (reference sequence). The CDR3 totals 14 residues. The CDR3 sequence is CASRPDWNTGELFF. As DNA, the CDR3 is TGTGCCAGCAGGCCCGATTGGAACACCGGGGAGCTGTTTTTT. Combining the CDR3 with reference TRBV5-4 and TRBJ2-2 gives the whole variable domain ETGVTQSPTHLIKTRGQQVTLRCSSQSGHNTVSWYQQALGQGPQFIFQYYREEENGRGNFPPRFSGLQFPNYSSELNVNALELDDSALYLCASRPDWNTGELFFGEGSRLTVL.

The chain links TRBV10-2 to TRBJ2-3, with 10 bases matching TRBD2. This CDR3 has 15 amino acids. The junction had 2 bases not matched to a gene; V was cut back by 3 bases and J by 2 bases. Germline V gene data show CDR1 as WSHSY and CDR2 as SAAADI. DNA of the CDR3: TGCGCCAGCAGTGACAGCGGGAGGGTCACAGATACGCAGTATTTT. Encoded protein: CASSDSGRVTDTQYF.

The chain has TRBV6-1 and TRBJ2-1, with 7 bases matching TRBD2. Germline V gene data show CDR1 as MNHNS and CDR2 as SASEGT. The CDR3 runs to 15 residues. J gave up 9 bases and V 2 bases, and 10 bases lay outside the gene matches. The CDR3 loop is CASSELRLAPGEQFF. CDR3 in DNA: TGTGCCAGCAGTGAACTGAGACTAGCTCCCGGTGAGCAGTTCTTC.

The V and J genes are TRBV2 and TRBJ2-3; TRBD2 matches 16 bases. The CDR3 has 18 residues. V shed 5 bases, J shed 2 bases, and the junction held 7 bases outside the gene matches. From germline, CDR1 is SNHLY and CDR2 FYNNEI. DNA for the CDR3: TGTGCCAGCAGTCCGGGACTAGCGGGAGGGCGAAACACAGATACGCAGTATTTT. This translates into CASSPGLAGGRNTDTQYF. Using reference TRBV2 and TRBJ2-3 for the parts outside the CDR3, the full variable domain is EPEVTQTPSHQVTQMGQEVILRCVPISNHLYFYWYRQILGQKVEFLVSFYNNEISEKSEIFDDQFSVERPDGSNFTLKIRSTKLEDSAMYFCASSPGLAGGRNTDTQYFGPGTRLTVL.

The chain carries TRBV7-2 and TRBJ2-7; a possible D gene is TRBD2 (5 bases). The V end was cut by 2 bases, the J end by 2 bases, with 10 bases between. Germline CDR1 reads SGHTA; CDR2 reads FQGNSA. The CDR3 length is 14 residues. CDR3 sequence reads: CASSLKAVTYEQYF. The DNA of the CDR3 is TGTGCCAGCAGCTTAAAAGCGGTTACCTACGAGCAGTACTTC.

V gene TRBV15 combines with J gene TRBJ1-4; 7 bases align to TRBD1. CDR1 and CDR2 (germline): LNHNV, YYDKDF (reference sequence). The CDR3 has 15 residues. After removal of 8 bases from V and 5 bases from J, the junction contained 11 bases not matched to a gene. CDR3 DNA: TGTGCCACCCACTCCGCCGGGACAGAAAATGAAAAACTGTTTTTT. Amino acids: CATHSAGTENEKLFF.

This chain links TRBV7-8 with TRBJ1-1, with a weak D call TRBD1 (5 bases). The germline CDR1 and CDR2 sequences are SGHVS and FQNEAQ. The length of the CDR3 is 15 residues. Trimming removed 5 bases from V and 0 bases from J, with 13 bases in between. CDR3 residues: CASSRGPYMNTEAFF. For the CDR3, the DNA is TGTGCCAGCAGCCGGGGACCTTACATGAACACTGAAGCTTTCTTT.

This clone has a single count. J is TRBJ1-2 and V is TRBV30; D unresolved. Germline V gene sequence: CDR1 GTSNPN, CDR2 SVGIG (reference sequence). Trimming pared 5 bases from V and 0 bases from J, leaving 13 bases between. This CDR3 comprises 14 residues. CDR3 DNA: TGTGCCTGGGTTCGTTTCGGTGCTAACTATGGCTACACCTTC. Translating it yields CAWVRFGANYGYTF.

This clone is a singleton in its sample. This chain's CDR3 is CASRRLAVPGELFF. CDR3 bases: TGTGCCAGTAGGAGACTAGCAGTCCCCGGGGAGCTGTTTTTT. J is TRBJ2-2 and V is TRBV19; 7 bases are shared with TRBD2. CDR3 length: 14 residues. Germline CDR1 LNHDA, CDR2 SQIVND (reference sequence). Unmatched junction bases numbered 7, after V lost 6 bases and J lost 6 bases.

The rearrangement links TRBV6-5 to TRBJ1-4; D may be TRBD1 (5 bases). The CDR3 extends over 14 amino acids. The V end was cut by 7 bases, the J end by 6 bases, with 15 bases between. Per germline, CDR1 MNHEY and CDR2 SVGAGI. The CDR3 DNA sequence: TGTGCCAGCACCAGAGGGGCGAGGGATGAAAAACTGTTTTTT. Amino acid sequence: CASTRGARDEKLFF.

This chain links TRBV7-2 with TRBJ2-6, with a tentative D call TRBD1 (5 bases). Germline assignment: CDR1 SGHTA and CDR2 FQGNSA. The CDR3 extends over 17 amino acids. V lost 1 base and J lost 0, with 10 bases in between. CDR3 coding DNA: TGTGCCAGCAGCTTAGGACAGTTAAGCTCTGGGGCCAACGTCCTGACTTTC. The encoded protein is CASSLGQLSSGANVLTF. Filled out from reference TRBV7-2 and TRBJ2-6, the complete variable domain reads GAGVSQSPSNKVTEKGKDVELRCDPISGHTALYWYRQSLGQGLEFLIYFQGNSAPDKSGLPSDRFSAERTGGSVSTLTIQRTQQEDSAVYLCASSLGQLSSGANVLTFGAGSRLTVL.

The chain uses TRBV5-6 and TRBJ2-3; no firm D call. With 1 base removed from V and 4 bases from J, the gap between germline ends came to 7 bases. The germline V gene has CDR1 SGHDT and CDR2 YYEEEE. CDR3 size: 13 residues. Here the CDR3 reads CASSLRLPDTQYF. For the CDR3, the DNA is TGTGCCAGCAGCTTGCGACTCCCAGATACGCAGTATTTT.

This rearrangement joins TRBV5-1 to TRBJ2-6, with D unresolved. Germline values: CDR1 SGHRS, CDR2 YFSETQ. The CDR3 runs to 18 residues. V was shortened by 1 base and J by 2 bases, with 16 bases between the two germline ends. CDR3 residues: CASSLNSGNWAGANVLTF. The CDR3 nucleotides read TGCGCCAGCAGCTTGAATAGTGGGAACTGGGCTGGGGCCAACGTCCTGACTTTC.

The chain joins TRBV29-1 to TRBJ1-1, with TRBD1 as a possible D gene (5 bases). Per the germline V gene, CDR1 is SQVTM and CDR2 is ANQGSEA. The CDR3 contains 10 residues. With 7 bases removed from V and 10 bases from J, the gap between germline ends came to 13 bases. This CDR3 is CSATGSVAFF. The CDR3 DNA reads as TGCAGCGCCACAGGTTCTGTAGCTTTCTTT. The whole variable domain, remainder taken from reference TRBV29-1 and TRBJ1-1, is SAVISQKPSRDICQRGTSLTIQCQVDSQVTMMFWYRQQPGQSLTLIATANQGSEATYESGFVIDKFPISRPNLTFSTLTVSNMSPEDSSIYLCSATGSVAFFGQGTRLTVV.

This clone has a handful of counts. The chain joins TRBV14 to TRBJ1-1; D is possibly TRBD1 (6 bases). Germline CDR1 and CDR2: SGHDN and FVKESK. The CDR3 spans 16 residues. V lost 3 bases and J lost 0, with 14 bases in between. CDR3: CASSQLGGQLNTEAFF. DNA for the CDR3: TGTGCCAGCAGCCAGCTTGGGGGACAACTGAACACTGAAGCTTTCTTT.

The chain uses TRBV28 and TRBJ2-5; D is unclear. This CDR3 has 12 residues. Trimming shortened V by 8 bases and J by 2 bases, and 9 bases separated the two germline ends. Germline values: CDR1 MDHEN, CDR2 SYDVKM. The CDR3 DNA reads TGTGCCAGCTGTAGTGTTCAAGAGACCCAGTACTTC. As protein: CASCSVQETQYF.

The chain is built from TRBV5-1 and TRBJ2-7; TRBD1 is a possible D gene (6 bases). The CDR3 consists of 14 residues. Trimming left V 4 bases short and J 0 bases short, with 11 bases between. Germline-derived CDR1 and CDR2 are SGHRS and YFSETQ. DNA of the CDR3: TGCGCCAGCAGCCCGAGGGACACCTCCTACGAGCAGTACTTC. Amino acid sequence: CASSPRDTSYEQYF. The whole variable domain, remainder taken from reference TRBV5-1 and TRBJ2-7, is KAGVTQTPRYLIKTRGQQVTLSCSPISGHRSVSWYQQTPGQGLQFLFEYFSETQRNKGNFPGRFSGRQFSNSRSEMNVSTLELGDSALYLCASSPRDTSYEQYFGPGTRLTVT.

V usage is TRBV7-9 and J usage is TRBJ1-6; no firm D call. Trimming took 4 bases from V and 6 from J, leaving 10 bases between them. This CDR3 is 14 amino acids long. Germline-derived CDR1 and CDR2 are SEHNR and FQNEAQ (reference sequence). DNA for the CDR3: TGTGCCAGCAGCTCGAGGGCGGCTAATTCACCCCTCCACTTT. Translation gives CASSSRAANSPLHF.

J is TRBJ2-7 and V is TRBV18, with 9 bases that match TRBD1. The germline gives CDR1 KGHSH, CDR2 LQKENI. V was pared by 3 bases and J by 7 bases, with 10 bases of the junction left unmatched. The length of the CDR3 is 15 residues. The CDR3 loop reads CASSPRQGVGGEQYF. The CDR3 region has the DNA TGTGCCAGCTCACCCCGACAGGGGGTCGGAGGGGAGCAGTACTTC.

The CDR3 sequence is CASSSTGLAGGSDTQYF. DNA for the CDR3: TGTGCCAGCAGCTCCACGGGACTAGCGGGGGGATCAGATACGCAGTATTTT. This chain links TRBV7-2 with TRBJ2-3, with 15 bases aligning to TRBD2. The CDR3 contains 17 residues. The trim removed 4 bases at V and 4 bases at J, leaving 6 bases unmatched. CDR1 is SGHTA and CDR2 is FQGNSA in the germline V gene.

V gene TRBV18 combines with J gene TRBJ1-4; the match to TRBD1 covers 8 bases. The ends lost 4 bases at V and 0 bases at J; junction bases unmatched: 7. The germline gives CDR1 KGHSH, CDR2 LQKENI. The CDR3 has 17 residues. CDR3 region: CASSRRQGSTTNEKLFF. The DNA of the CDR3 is TGTGCCAGCTCACGGAGACAGGGGAGCACAACTAATGAAAAACTGTTTTTT. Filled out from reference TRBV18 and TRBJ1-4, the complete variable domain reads NAGVMQNPRHLVRRRGQEARLRCSPMKGHSHVYWYRQLPEEGLKFMVYLQKENIIDESGMPKERFSAEFPKEGPSILRIQQVVRGDSAAYFCASSRRQGSTTNEKLFFGSGTQLSVL.

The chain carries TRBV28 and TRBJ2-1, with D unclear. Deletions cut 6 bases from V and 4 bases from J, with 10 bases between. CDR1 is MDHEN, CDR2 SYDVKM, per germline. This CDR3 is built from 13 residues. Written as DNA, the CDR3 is TGTGCCAGCAGCCCCCCCAGGTACAATGAGCAGTTCTTC. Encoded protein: CASSPPRYNEQFF.

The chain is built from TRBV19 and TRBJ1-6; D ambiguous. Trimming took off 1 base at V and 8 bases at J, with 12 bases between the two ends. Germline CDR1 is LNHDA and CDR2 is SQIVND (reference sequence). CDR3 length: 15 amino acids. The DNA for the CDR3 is TGTGCCAGTAGTATAGTCGGCGTCGTGGATTCACCCCTCCACTTT. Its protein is CASSIVGVVDSPLHF.